One T cell receptor (beta chain) is described in this entry. The entry originates in a study of CD8 T cells in Susac syndrome. Random hexamers were used to reverse transcribe 0.5 to 1 ug of RNA. TCRdb passed the immunoSEQ multiplex PCR reads through MiXCR, listing each CDR3 protein once. The sample has about 180,000 distinct CDR3 sequences; 95% are singletons. The CDR3 spans 15 residues. The ends were cut back, 3 bases at V and 2 bases at J, with 13 bases in the middle. This clonotype was obtained from a human donor with multiple sclerosis. This rearrangement joins TRBV12-3 or TRBV12-4 to TRBJ1-2, with a weak D call TRBD1 (5 bases). What was sequenced was CD4+ T cells from PBMCs. The CDR3 DNA reads as TGTGCCAGCAGTTTCGGGACCAAACGAAACTATGGCTACACCTTC. Residues: CASSFGTKRNYGYTF.